The rows below give T cell receptor beta chains drawn from one sample of a study of graft-versus-host responses after intestinal transplantation. The data were produced by immunoSEQ multiplex PCR, yet TCRdb's version contains in-frame clones alone and is incomplete. The top ten clones hold around 3.6% of a sample with around 7,400 clones, roughly 34% of them seen once. Sequenced here: alloreactive CD8+ T cells from a mixed lymphocyte reaction culture, sampled before transplantation. The receptors derive from a human patient who was an organ donor for intestinal transplantation. The CDR3 runs from the conserved cysteine through the conserved F or W. The D gene is left open where the match is weak. Clone size is shown for a subset of rows, as once, few, many or a class of expanded clone.

v_gene	d_gene	abundance	j_gene	CDR3nt	CDR3aa
TRBV4-1	TRBD2	few	TRBJ2-7	TGCGCCAGCAGCCAAGATACTAGCGGGAGTTTCTCCTACGAGCAGTACTTC	CASSQDTSGSFSYEQYF
TRBV2	TRBD2	NA	TRBJ2-1	TGTGCCAGCAATACTAGCGGGAGAGTGAATGAGCAGTTCTTC	CASNTSGRVNEQFF
TRBV30	TRBD2	NA	TRBJ2-3	TGTGCCTGGAGTCAGATAGCGGGAGATACGCAGTATTTT	CAWSQIAGDTQYF
TRBV25-1	TRBD1	NA	TRBJ2-7	TGTGCCAGCAGTGATATGCAGGGGGTTTGGTACGAGCAGTACTTC	CASSDMQGVWYEQYF
TRBV30	TRBD1	few	TRBJ2-7	TGTGCCTGGGGGGTAGGGACAGGCGCCTACGAGCAGTACTTC	CAWGVGTGAYEQYF
TRBV7-9	NA	NA	TRBJ1-4	TGTGCCAGCAGCTTAGTACAGAAAGCAACTAATGAAAAACTGTTTTTT	CASSLVQKATNEKLFF
TRBV10-2	TRBD1	NA	TRBJ1-1	TGCGCCAGCAGTCAGGGGGGGAACACTGAAGCTTTCTTT	CASSQGGNTEAFF
TRBV19	TRBD1	medium-sized	TRBJ2-7	TGTGCCAGTAGTACCCTGGACAGGGATTGCGAGCAGTACTTC	CASSTLDRDCEQYF
TRBV9	TRBD2	NA	TRBJ2-1	TGTGCCAGCAGCGTAGTGGCGACTAGCGGGGGGTACAATGAGCAGTTCTTC	CASSVVATSGGYNEQFF
TRBV5-6	TRBD2	NA	TRBJ2-2	TGTGCCAGCAGCTTGGTCGGGGGGGCCACCGGGGAGCTGTTTTTT	CASSLVGGATGELFF
TRBV5-1	TRBD2	few	TRBJ2-7	TGCGCCAGCAGCTGGATCCCCCCCGGGGCGGGAGGGGGGGTCTCCTACGAGCAGTACTTC	CASSWIPPGAGGGVSYEQYF
TRBV4-3	NA	few	TRBJ1-2	TGCGCCAGCAGCCAAGAGATTCAGGATGGCTACACCTTC	CASSQEIQDGYTF
TRBV18	NA	NA	TRBJ2-1	TGTGCCAGCTCCACTTTTATCTTGAATGAGCAGTTCTTC	CASSTFILNEQFF
TRBV5-4	TRBD2	NA	TRBJ2-3	TGTGCCAGCAGCTTTAACTTGTCCCTGCTAGCGGGGTCTAGCACAGATACGCAGTATTTT	CASSFNLSLLAGSSTDTQYF
TRBV29-1	NA	few	TRBJ2-7	TGCAGCGCAACCCAGGGAGGAGACTACGAGCAGTACTTC	CSATQGGDYEQYF
TRBV28	TRBD2	medium-sized	TRBJ2-3	TGTGCCAGCAGTTTCAAACCGGGACTAGCGGGAGGGCCATATGGATCGCAGTATTTT	CASSFKPGLAGGPYGSQYF
TRBV5-6	TRBD1	NA	TRBJ1-2	TGTGCCAGCAGCCGCCGGGACAGGGTATGGAACTATGGCTACACCTTC	CASSRRDRVWNYGYTF
TRBV5-8	TRBD2	NA	TRBJ2-1	TGTGCCAGCAGCTTGCGGAGCGGGACGTACAATGAGCAGTTCTTC	CASSLRSGTYNEQFF
TRBV10-3	NA	medium-sized	TRBJ1-1	TGTGCCAGCAGGGCGATGGGGCCTGAAGCTTTCTTT	CASRAMGPEAFF
TRBV7-9	TRBD2	NA	TRBJ2-3	TGTGCCTCCGGGGAGGGGCGCGGGAGCGCAGATACGCAGTATTTT	CASGEGRGSADTQYF
TRBV15	TRBD1	NA	TRBJ2-7	TGTGCCACCAGGTCCCAGGGGGCAAGGCACGAGCAGTACTTC	CATRSQGARHEQYF
TRBV7-9	NA	NA	TRBJ2-1	TGTGCCAGCAGCTTAGGGCAGGGATTGGCCCCGTCCTACAATGAGCAGTTCTTC	CASSLGQGLAPSYNEQFF
TRBV9	NA	NA	TRBJ1-5	TGTGCCAGCAGCGTTCTAAGGGGCCTTAGCAATCAGCCCCAGCATTTT	CASSVLRGLSNQPQHF
TRBV7-9	TRBD1	medium-sized	TRBJ2-7	TGTGCCAGCAGCGGCACTGGGACAGGGCCCTACGAGCAGTACTTC	CASSGTGTGPYEQYF
TRBV7-2	NA	few	TRBJ2-1	TGTGCCAGCAGCTTAGGCGGCACTAGCTTCTACAATGAGCAGTTCTTC	CASSLGGTSFYNEQFF
TRBV19	TRBD2	medium-sized	TRBJ2-1	TGTGCCAGTAGTACGACTAGCGCATACAATGAGCAGTTCTTC	CASSTTSAYNEQFF
TRBV4-1	NA	medium-sized	TRBJ2-7	TGCGCCAGCAGCCAAGGTCGAGGGAGCTACGAGCAGTACTTC	CASSQGRGSYEQYF
TRBV7-7	TRBD2	NA	TRBJ2-1	TGTGCTAGCAGCCTACTAGCGGGAGTGGGGAATGAGCAGTTCTTC	CASSLLAGVGNEQFF
TRBV7-8	NA	few	TRBJ2-3	TGTGCCAGCAGCTTATTTTTTGTTGAGTTTCCAGATACGCAGTATTTT	CASSLFFVEFPDTQYF
TRBV2	TRBD1	few	TRBJ2-3	TGTGCCAGCCAGGGGGCAGATACGCAGTATTTT	CASQGADTQYF
TRBV5-3	NA	NA	TRBJ2-7	TGTGCCAGAAGCTTGCTGGCCATCAGGTTTCGCTACGAGCAGTACTTC	CARSLLAIRFRYEQYF
TRBV30	NA	NA	TRBJ2-3	TGTGCCTTATCCCCCCTCTATTTCACAGATACGCAGTATTTT	CALSPLYFTDTQYF
TRBV5-1	NA	few	TRBJ1-1	TGCGCCAGTAGAGGGGGGGCGCGAGCTTTCTTT	CASRGGARAFF
TRBV18	NA	NA	TRBJ1-6	TGTGCCAGCTCCATCTATATACAGGGCAATTCACCCCTCCACTTT	CASSIYIQGNSPLHF
TRBV5-1	NA	few	TRBJ2-1	TGCGCCAGCAGCTTGGACTGGGCTGAGCAGTTCTTC	CASSLDWAEQFF
TRBV7-2	NA	once	TRBJ2-7	TGTGCCAGCAGCTTATACATCATCCGGGGGTACTCCTACGAGCAGTACTTC	CASSLYIIRGYSYEQYF
TRBV10-1	NA	NA	TRBJ2-1	TGCGCCAGCAACCCAGCGCCGAGCTCCTACAATGAGCAGTTCTTC	CASNPAPSSYNEQFF